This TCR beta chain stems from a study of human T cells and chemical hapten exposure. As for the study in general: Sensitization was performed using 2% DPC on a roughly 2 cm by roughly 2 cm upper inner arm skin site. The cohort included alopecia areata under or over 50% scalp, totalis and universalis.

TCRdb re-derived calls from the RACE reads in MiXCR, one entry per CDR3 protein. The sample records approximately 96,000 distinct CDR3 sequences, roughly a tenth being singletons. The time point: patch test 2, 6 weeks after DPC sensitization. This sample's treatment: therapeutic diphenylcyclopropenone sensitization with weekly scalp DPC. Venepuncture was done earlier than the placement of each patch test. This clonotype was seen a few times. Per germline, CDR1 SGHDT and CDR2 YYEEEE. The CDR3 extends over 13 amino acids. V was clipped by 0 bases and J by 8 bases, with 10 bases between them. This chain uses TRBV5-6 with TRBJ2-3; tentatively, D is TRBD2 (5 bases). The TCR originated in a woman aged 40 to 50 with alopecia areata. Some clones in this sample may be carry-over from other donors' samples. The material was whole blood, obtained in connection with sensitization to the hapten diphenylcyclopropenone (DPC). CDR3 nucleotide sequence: TGTGCCAGCAGCTTGGTGCCAGAGGGTACGCAGTATTTT. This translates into CASSLVPEGTQYF.